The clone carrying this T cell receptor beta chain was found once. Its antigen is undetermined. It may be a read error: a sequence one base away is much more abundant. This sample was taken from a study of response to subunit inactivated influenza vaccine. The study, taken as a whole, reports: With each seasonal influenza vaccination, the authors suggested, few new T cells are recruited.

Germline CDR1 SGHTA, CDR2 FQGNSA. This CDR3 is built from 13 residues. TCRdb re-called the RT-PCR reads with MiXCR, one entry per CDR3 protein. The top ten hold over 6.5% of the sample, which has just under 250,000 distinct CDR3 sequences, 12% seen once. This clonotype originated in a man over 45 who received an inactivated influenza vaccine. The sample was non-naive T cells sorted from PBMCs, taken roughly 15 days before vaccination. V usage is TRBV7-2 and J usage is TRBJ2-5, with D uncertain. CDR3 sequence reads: CASSLAVQETQSF. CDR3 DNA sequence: TGTGCCAGCAGCTTAGCAGTTCAAGAGACCCAGTCCTTC.